The clone carrying this TCR beta chain was observed a handful of times. This entry belongs to a study of blood T cell repertoires in COVID-19. Across the whole study: COVID-19 samples from acute and convalescent phases originated in the United States, Italy and Spain. PBMCs, B-cell-depleted T cells, or T cells were the source of the cDNA or gDNA that made up the material.

Assay: immunoSEQ multiplex PCR; the TCRdb copy retains only in-frame clones and omits some. The sample lists tens of thousands of clones, approximately 80% occurring once. This CDR3 has 15 amino acids. This rearrangement joins TRBV7-5 to TRBJ1-4. TRBV7-5 is an annotated pseudogene. The source is a man between 65 and 85 years old with active or convalescent COVID-19. The sequencing sample was made of peripheral blood. CDR3: CVRSLVRVPDEKLFF. DNA of the CDR3: TGTGTCAGAAGCTTAGTCCGGGTCCCCGACGAAAAACTGTTTTTT.